The 8 T cell receptor beta chains below come from one sample, sequenced in a study of cytomegalovirus exposure and HLA in healthy donors. PCR used 60 Vbeta primers and 13 Jbeta primers. Here immunoSEQ multiplex PCR was the method, and the copy in TCRdb shows in-frame clones only, minus some. The repertoire holds 150,000 to 180,000 clones, with 70% to 90% as singletons. Sequences were obtained from PBMCs. Receptors originate from a woman in her thirties or forties in good health and CMV-seropositive.

The CDR3 DNA follows: TGCAGCGTTGTCACAGCTAACTATGGCTACACCTTC. Translation gives CSVVTANYGYTF. This chain connects TRBV29-1 to TRBJ1-2; the D is unclear. This CDR3 contains 12 residues. Germline assignment: CDR1 SQVTM and CDR2 ANQGSEA. V shed 4 bases and J shed 0 bases, with 6 bases lying between them.

The chain joins TRBV20-1 to TRBJ1-4; D call uncertain. V was trimmed by 3 bases and J by 8 bases, leaving 7 bases between them. The germline V gene has CDR1 DFQATT and CDR2 SNEGSKA (reference sequence). The CDR3 has 11 amino acids. The CDR3 loop reads CSASVGEKLFF. Written as DNA, the CDR3 is TGCAGTGCTAGCGTCGGGGAAAAACTGTTTTTT.

The rearrangement links TRBV27 to TRBJ1-4; D is ambiguous. V was cut by 5 bases and J by 7 bases, with 17 bases left in between. The CDR3 spans 15 residues. CDR1 and CDR2 (germline): MNHEY, SMNVEV (reference sequence). This CDR3 is CASSPSRGISEKLFF. Here the CDR3 DNA reads TGTGCCAGCAGTCCCTCCCGGGGTATAAGTGAAAAACTGTTTTTT.

The chain carries TRBV28 and TRBJ2-7, with D uncertain. The CDR3 totals 12 residues. V lost 6 bases and J lost 4, with 10 bases in between. Per the germline V gene, CDR1 is MDHEN and CDR2 is SYDVKM. The DNA for the CDR3 is TGTGCCAGCAGCGGCCCCAGGTACGAGCAGTACTTC. Translating it yields CASSGPRYEQYF.

Note on this clone: One junction end does not reproduce the germline sequence, and a read error may be involved. V is TRBV6-4 and J is TRBJ2-3, with 10 nucleotides matching TRBD2. Per the germline V gene, CDR1 is MRHNA and CDR2 is SNTAGT. This CDR3 has 16 amino acids. This CDR3 is CAGRAGLAGVGDTQYF. The DNA for the CDR3 is TGTGCCGGCAGGGCCGGGCTAGCGGGAGTTGGAGATACGCAGTATTTT.

The chain uses TRBV7-9 and TRBJ2-7; TRBD2 might be the D (6 bases). Germline CDR1 reads SEHNR; CDR2 reads FQNEAQ (reference sequence). CDR3 size: 19 residues. The V end was cut by 5 bases, the J end by 7 bases, with 33 bases between. CDR3 nucleotide sequence: TGTGCCAGCAGCAACCGACCCGGGAGCCCAAAAGGGCCCTTTTATGAGCAGTACTTC. Protein product: CASSNRPGSPKGPFYEQYF.

The V gene is TRBV5-4, the J gene TRBJ2-3; D perhaps matches TRBD2 (6 bases). The germline V gene has CDR1 SGHNT and CDR2 YYREEE (reference sequence). The CDR3 is 17 amino acids. Trimming left V 0 bases short and J 2 bases short, with 16 bases between. The DNA of the CDR3 is TGTGCCAGCAGCTTGGCTCTAGCGACGTTGCCCACAGATACGCAGTATTTT. Residues: CASSLALATLPTDTQYF.

The chain combines TRBV5-6 with TRBJ2-5; D is possibly TRBD1 (6 bases). Trimming took 4 bases from V and 5 from J, leaving 24 bases between them. The V gene's germline CDR1 is SGHDT and CDR2 YYEEEE. The CDR3 is made up of 17 amino acids. The DNA of the CDR3 is TGTGCCAGCAGCCGGCTTACAGGGTTTGGACAGACGGAGACCCAGTACTTC. It yields the protein CASSRLTGFGQTETQYF. Filled out from reference TRBV5-6 and TRBJ2-5, the complete variable domain reads DAGVTQSPTHLIKTRGQQVTLRCSPKSGHDTVSWYQQALGQGPQFIFQYYEEEERQRGNFPDRFSGHQFPNYSSELNVNALLLGDSALYLCASSRLTGFGQTETQYFGPGTRLLVL.